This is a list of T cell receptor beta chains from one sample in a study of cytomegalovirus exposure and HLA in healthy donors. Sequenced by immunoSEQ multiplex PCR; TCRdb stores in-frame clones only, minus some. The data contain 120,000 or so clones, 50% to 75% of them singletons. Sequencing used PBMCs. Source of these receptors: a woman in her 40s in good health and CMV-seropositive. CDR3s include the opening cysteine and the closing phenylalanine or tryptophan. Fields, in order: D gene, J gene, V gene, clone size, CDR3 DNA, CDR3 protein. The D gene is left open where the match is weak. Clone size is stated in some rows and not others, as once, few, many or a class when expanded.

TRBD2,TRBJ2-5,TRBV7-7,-,TGTGCTAGCAGCTCTAGCGGGGGGCCCGAGACCCAGTACTTC,CASSSSGGPETQYF
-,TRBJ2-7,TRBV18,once,TGTGCCAGCTCACCACAGAGCTCATACGAGCAGTACTTC,CASSPQSSYEQYF
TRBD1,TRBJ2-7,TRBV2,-,TGTGCCACCCGGGACAGTCCCTACGAGCAGTACTTC,CATRDSPYEQYF
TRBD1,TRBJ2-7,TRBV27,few,TGTGCCAGCAGTACGCCCGGGACAGCTCTCTACGAGCAGTACTTC,CASSTPGTALYEQYF
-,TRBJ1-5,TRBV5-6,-,TGTGCCAGCAGCTACGAACGGTTTAGCAATCAGCCCCAGCATTTT,CASSYERFSNQPQHF
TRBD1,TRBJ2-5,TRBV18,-,TGTGCCAGCTCACCTATTCAGGGACAGGGGACTGAGACCCAGTACTTC,CASSPIQGQGTETQYF
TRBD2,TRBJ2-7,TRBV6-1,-,TGTGCCAGCAGTGCTAACCCCTCTAGCGGGGGGGCCCTCTCCTACGAGCAGTACTTC,CASSANPSSGGALSYEQYF
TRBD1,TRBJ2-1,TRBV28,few,TGTGCCAGCAGTTTATCGGGACAGGGCAAATACAATGAGCAGTTCTTC,CASSLSGQGKYNEQFF
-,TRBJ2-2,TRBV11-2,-,TGTGCCAGCAGCCCTTCCCCCGGGGAGCTGTTTTTT,CASSPSPGELFF
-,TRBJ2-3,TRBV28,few,TGTGCCACTCGGGGGGCCTATCGCACAGATACGCAGTATTTT,CATRGAYRTDTQYF
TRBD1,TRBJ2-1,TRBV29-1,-,TGCAGCGTTGGAGTAGGGACAGGGTTATGGGATGAGCAGTTCTTC,CSVGVGTGLWDEQFF
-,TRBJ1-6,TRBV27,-,TGTACTGACAGTAAGGCCCAACCCGATAATTCACCCCTCCACTTT,CTDSKAQPDNSPLHF
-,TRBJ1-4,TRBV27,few,TGTGCCAGCAGTTTAAGCGGAACTTATAATGAAAAACTGTTTTTT,CASSLSGTYNEKLFF
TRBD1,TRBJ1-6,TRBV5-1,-,TGCGCCAGCAGCTTGGGTCAGGGACAGGGAAATTCACCCCTCCACTTT,CASSLGQGQGNSPLHF
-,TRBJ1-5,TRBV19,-,TGTGCCAGTAGTAGTCCGTTTATGCAGGGCAGGGATCAGCCCCAGCATTTT,CASSSPFMQGRDQPQHF
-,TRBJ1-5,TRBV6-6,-,TGTGCCAGCAGTTACCGTCCCGACTCTAATCAGCCCCAGCATTTT,CASSYRPDSNQPQHF
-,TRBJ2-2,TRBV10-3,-,TGTGCCATCAGTGATGAGGCTAGCAACGAGTCCGGGGAGCTGTTTTTT,CAISDEASNESGELFF
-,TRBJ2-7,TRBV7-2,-,TGTGCCAGCAGCCCGGATGGCGCGGGGAGCTCCTACGAGCAGTACTTC,CASSPDGAGSSYEQYF
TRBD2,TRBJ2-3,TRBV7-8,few,TGTGCCAGCAGCTTAGGGGTAGCGGGAGAGCTGGGAGATACGCAGTATTTT,CASSLGVAGELGDTQYF
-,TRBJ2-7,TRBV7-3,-,TGTGCCAGCAGCTTAGCCGGGGTCGGTGAGCAGTACTTC,CASSLAGVGEQYF
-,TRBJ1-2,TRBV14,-,TGTGCCAGCAGCCAAGATGGGCCCGCAGCTTTCTATGGCTACACCTTC,CASSQDGPAAFYGYTF
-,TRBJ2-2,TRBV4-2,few,TGTGCCAGCAGCCCCGGTAACACCGGGGAGCTGTTTTTT,CASSPGNTGELFF
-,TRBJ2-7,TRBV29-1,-,TGCAGCGTTGAAATAGACACAACCTACGAGCAGTACTTC,CSVEIDTTYEQYF
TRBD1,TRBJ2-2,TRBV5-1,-,TGCGCCAGCAGCTTGGCCTCCATCCGGGGCAGGGGGCGCCCGGGCACCGGGGAGCTGTTTTTT,CASSLASIRGRGRPGTGELFF
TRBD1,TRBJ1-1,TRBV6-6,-,TGTGCCAGCAGTTACTACAGACAGGGGCCTGAAGCTTTCTTT,CASSYYRQGPEAFF
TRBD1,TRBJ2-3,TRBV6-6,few,TGTGCCAGCAGTTGGACAGGGAGAGCTGATACGCAGTATTTT,CASSWTGRADTQYF
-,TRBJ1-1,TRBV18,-,TGTGCCAGCTCACCAGGAGGGGACACTGAAGCTTTCTTT,CASSPGGDTEAFF
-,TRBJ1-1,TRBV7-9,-,TGTGCCAGCAGCTTAGACCCAGGCACTGAAGCTTTCTTT,CASSLDPGTEAFF
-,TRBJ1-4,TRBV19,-,TGTGCCAGTGGGAGGGAGGGGATAGGGGAAAAACTGTTTTTT,CASGREGIGEKLFF
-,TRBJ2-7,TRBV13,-,TGTGCCAGCAGCTCCCCCGTTGAGGGCTCCTACGAGCAGTACTTC,CASSSPVEGSYEQYF
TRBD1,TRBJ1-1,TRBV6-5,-,TGTGCCAGCAGTAGCGGACAGGGTCGGACTGAAGCTTTCTTT,CASSSGQGRTEAFF
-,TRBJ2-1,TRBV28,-,TGTGCCAGCAGATACAGGGAGTGGGATGAGCAGTTCTTC,CASRYREWDEQFF
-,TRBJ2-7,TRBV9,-,TGTGCCAGCAGCGTAGAAGGGGCGGAAAACTACGAGCAGTACTTC,CASSVEGAENYEQYF
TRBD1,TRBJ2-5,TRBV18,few,TGTGCCAGCTCACAGGGGGCCCAAGAGACCCAGTACTTC,CASSQGAQETQYF
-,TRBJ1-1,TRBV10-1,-,TGCGCCAGCAGTGACGGACAGTATGAAGCTTTCTTT,CASSDGQYEAFF
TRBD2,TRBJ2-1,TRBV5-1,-,TGCGCCAGCAGCCCCGGACTAGCAGGCTCCTACAATGAGCAGTTCTTC,CASSPGLAGSYNEQFF
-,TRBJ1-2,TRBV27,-,TGTGCCAGCAGCCCCCAGGGGATGAGAGGCTACACCTTC,CASSPQGMRGYTF
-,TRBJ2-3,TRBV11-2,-,TGTGCCAGCAGCTTGACTGGGGCGAACACAGATACGCAGTATTTT,CASSLTGANTDTQYF
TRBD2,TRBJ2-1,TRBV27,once,TGTGCCAGCAGTTGGGGACTAGCGGAGCCCAATGAGCAGTTCTTC,CASSWGLAEPNEQFF
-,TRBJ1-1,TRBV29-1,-,TGCAGCGTTGAACAGGGGAACACTGAAGCTTTCTTT,CSVEQGNTEAFF
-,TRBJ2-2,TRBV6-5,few,TGTGCCAGCAGTTATACGAGGGACGGGGAGCTGTTTTTT,CASSYTRDGELFF
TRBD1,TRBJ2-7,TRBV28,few,TGTGCCAGCAGTCCGCCCTCGGCGCAGGGGGCAGGGGGCGAGCAGTACTTC,CASSPPSAQGAGGEQYF
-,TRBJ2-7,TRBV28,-,TGTGCCAGCAGTTTATTTGCGGGGATCTACGAGCAGTACTTC,CASSLFAGIYEQYF
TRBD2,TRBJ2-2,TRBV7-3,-,TGTGCCAGCAGCCTGACTAGCGGGGTTAACACCGGGGAGCTGTTTTTT,CASSLTSGVNTGELFF
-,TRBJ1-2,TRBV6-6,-,TGTGCCACCAACGAGGGCAAATCTGGCTACACCTTC,CATNEGKSGYTF
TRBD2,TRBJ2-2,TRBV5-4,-,TGTGCCAGCAGCCCGGGAGGGCAGGGGTACGCCGGGGAGCTGTTTTTT,CASSPGGQGYAGELFF
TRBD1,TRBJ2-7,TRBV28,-,TGTGCCAGCAGTTTGTCGGGACAGGGCTACGAGCAGTACTTC,CASSLSGQGYEQYF
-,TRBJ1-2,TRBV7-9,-,TGTGCCAGCGGGTATCAGGAGGAACGGTATGGCTACACCTTC,CASGYQEERYGYTF
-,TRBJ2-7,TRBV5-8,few,TGTGCCAGCAGCCGCCTTGACGGACTATTCTACGAGCAGTACTTC,CASSRLDGLFYEQYF